A single sample is the source of the 2 T cell receptor beta chains below, sequenced in a study of T cells in Graves' hyperthyroidism and ophthalmopathy. TCR beta CDR3 region amplification was performed from RNA transcripts. Primed by the HTBI set, a first-round RT-PCR was run on the TCR CDR3. TCRdb fed the multiplex PCR reads into MiXCR, producing one record per CDR3 protein. The profile covers 600,000 to 650,000 distinct CDR3 sequences, with about a fifth appearing a single time and roughly a third taken by the ten largest. Sequencing input: blood. The receptors derive from a man between 25 and 39 years old with Graves' ophthalmopathy.

The chain combines TRBV30 with TRBJ2-7; 11 positions match TRBD2. Germline CDR1 reads GTSNPN; CDR2 reads SVGIG (reference sequence). This CDR3 region has 15 residues. Trimming removed 3 bases from V and 0 bases from J; junction bases left unmatched: 4. Here the CDR3 DNA reads TGTGCCTGGAGCGCTCTAGCGGGAGGCTCCTACGAGCAGTACTTC. This sequence encodes CAWSALAGGSYEQYF.

This clonotype was counted ten times or more. J is TRBJ2-5 and V is TRBV7-9, with 8 bases lining up with TRBD1. Losses at the gene ends were 1 base for V and 3 bases for J; bases not matched to a gene: 7. Germline V CDR1 and CDR2: SEHNR, FQNEAQ (reference sequence). The CDR3 contains 16 residues. The DNA for the CDR3 is TGTGCCAGCAGCTTAGTAGTCGGGACAGGCAAAGAGACCCAGTACTTC. This sequence encodes CASSLVVGTGKETQYF.